The present TCR beta chain was sequenced within a study of cytomegalovirus exposure and HLA in healthy donors. At the level of the study: An earlier analysis found 117 million unique TCR beta sequences from approximately 200 million T cells. Overall study results and limits: Upon later analysis, TCR association rates were observed to vary by HLA locus, being highest for DRB1 and lowest for HLA-C. According to an earlier analysis, most TCR beta V segments yielded productive rearrangements about 90% or about 30% of the time.

Trimming removed 1 base from V and 5 bases from J; junction bases left unmatched: 5. CDR1 LNHNV and CDR2 YYDKDF come from the germline V gene (reference sequence). CDR3 size: 14 residues. PCR primers comprised 60 Vbeta and 13 Jbeta primers. Data came from immunoSEQ multiplex PCR; TCRdb stores just in-frame clones and leaves some out. The sample totals about 53,000 clones. In the case of this clone: Antigen: not known.

The chain uses TRBV15 and TRBJ2-7; 7 nucleotides match TRBD1. This clonotype originated in a man younger than 35 in good health and CMV-seropositive. Sequenced input: PBMCs. The CDR3 reads CATSRARQGNEQYF. DNA of the CDR3: TGTGCCACCAGCAGAGCAAGACAGGGCAACGAGCAGTACTTC.